There are a few counts of the clone carrying this T cell receptor beta chain. Its specificity is unknown. Template switching (which added a universal primer site) was used, and cDNA carried unique molecular identifiers. MiXCR was run by TCRdb on the 5' RACE reads, yielding one entry per CDR3 protein. This sample carries about 240,000 distinct CDR3 sequences, under 12% of them seen once, and the ten largest clones take 9% to 10%. The entry originates in a study of identical twins. General study results and limits: Excess sharing between twins was weaker in beta out-of-frame sequences. Within cord blood, abundant beta clonotypes carried fewer insertions, but memory repertoires showed no such trend.

Germline lookup yields CDR1 MNHEY and CDR2 SMNVEV (reference sequence). The V gene end was trimmed by 5 bases and the J gene end by 0 bases; junction bases not matched to a gene: 10. The length of the CDR3 is 18 residues. The sequencing input was memory T cells sorted from blood. This TCR came from a man in his fifties in good health. The chain is built from TRBV27 and TRBJ2-1; 10 nucleotides align to TRBD2. This CDR3 reads CASSPGLAAPSSYNEQFF. The CDR3 nucleotides read TGTGCCAGCAGTCCTGGACTAGCGGCCCCGAGCTCCTACAATGAGCAGTTCTTC.